The clone carrying this T cell receptor (beta chain) was counted ten times or more. The antigen is not known. The data derive from a study of HIV-infected children after antiretroviral therapy interruption. In the study overall: Continuous-treatment samples came from weeks 0, 48 and 150. Study observations and caveats: By the end of treatment interruption, naive CD4+ clonality (Gini) increased.

Trimming removed 0 bases from V and 5 bases from J, with 10 bases in between. Germline V gives CDR1 ENHRY, CDR2 SYGVKD. The CDR3 has 14 amino acids. Treatment indicated: PENTA 11 planned treatment interruption arm or continuous ART arm. Only samples with at least 5 million viable PBMCs qualified. A 3' RACE protocol on RNA, with unique molecular identifiers, produced the TCR library. One entry per CDR3 protein results from TCRdb running MiXCR on the 3' RACE reads. The table lists about 89,000 distinct CDR3 sequences, about 6.9% of them singletons, with about 1.1% in the top ten. The TCR was taken from a pool of human donors with HIV. V and J are TRBV10-3 and TRBJ2-5; D is possibly TRBD1 (6 bases). Source: CD45RA+ CD4+ T cells from PBMCs, pooled from several time points, taken from a donor given antiretroviral therapy, either interrupted or continuous. Sample subset: naive CD4+ CD45RA+ CD45RO- T cells. The CDR3 DNA reads as TGTGCCATCAGTGAGTCGACAGGAACGGAGACCCAGTACTTC. Encoded protein: CAISESTGTETQYF.